This is a list of T cell receptor beta chains from one sample in a study of immune heterogeneity within non-small cell lung tumors. Via MiXCR, TCRdb re-called the multiplex PCR reads, giving one row per CDR3 protein. The table records 2,500 or so distinct CDR3 sequences, 20% to 30% of them present only once. The source material was lung tumor tissue. These receptors were taken from a man in his forties or fifties with non-small cell lung cancer. Both conserved end residues are part of each CDR3. Each record gives: J gene, D gene, V gene, clone size, CDR3 protein, CDR3 DNA. A D gene is named only where the DNA matches it firmly. A clone size is listed for some rows: how often the clone was seen (once, few, many), or a class if it is expanded.

j_call: TRBJ2-7; d_call: TRBD1; v_call: TRBV29-1; clone_size: medium-sized; cdr3_aa: CSVGPSGTGTEQYF; cdr3_nt: TGCAGCGTTGGACCTTCCGGGACAGGGACCGAGCAGTACTTC
j_call: TRBJ2-3; d_call: TRBD2; v_call: TRBV12-3/TRBV12-4; clone_size: medium-sized; cdr3_aa: CASSFRGLAGHTDTQYF; cdr3_nt: TGTGCCAGCAGTTTCAGAGGACTAGCGGGGCACACAGATACGCAGTATTTT
j_call: TRBJ1-4; d_call: NA; v_call: TRBV5-1; clone_size: many; cdr3_aa: CASGLDGHRAEKLFF; cdr3_nt: TGCGCCAGCGGCTTGGACGGACACCGGGCTGAAAAACTGTTTTTT
j_call: TRBJ1-5; d_call: NA; v_call: TRBV25-1; clone_size: once; cdr3_aa: CASSGLGSNQPQHF; cdr3_nt: TGTGCCAGCAGTGGATTAGGTAGCAATCAGCCCCAGCATTTT
j_call: TRBJ2-3; d_call: NA; v_call: TRBV9; clone_size: large; cdr3_aa: CASSVSRSTDTQYF; cdr3_nt: TGTGCCAGCAGCGTATCGAGGAGCACAGATACGCAGTATTTT
j_call: TRBJ2-3; d_call: NA; v_call: TRBV6-4; clone_size: few; cdr3_aa: CASSEVRCQKADTQYF; cdr3_nt: TGTGCCAGCAGTGAAGTGCGGTGTCAGAAGGCAGATACGCAGTATTTT
j_call: TRBJ1-4; d_call: NA; v_call: TRBV15; clone_size: medium-sized; cdr3_aa: CATSRTPGSNEKLFF; cdr3_nt: TGTGCCACCAGCAGAACCCCTGGGTCTAATGAAAAACTGTTTTTT
j_call: TRBJ1-3; d_call: NA; v_call: TRBV3-1; clone_size: medium-sized; cdr3_aa: CASSHQGQVLNGNTIYF; cdr3_nt: TGTGCCAGCAGCCACCAAGGGCAGGTCCTAAACGGAAACACCATATATTTT
j_call: TRBJ1-5; d_call: TRBD1; v_call: TRBV28; clone_size: medium-sized; cdr3_aa: CASSFPGFRRGPNQPQHF; cdr3_nt: TGTGCCAGCAGCTTCCCCGGCTTTCGGAGGGGGCCCAATCAGCCCCAGCATTTT
j_call: TRBJ2-3; d_call: TRBD2; v_call: TRBV28; clone_size: medium-sized; cdr3_aa: CASRLGLAGGGVDTQYF; cdr3_nt: TGTGCCAGCAGGCTGGGACTAGCGGGAGGCGGGGTAGATACGCAGTATTTT
j_call: TRBJ2-7; d_call: NA; v_call: TRBV7-2; clone_size: NA; cdr3_aa: CASSLQGYEQYF; cdr3_nt: TGTGCCAGCAGCTTACAGGGTTACGAGCAGTACTTC
j_call: TRBJ2-2; d_call: NA; v_call: TRBV7-8; clone_size: medium-sized; cdr3_aa: CASSLSLSGELFF; cdr3_nt: TGTGCCAGCAGCTTATCCCTGAGCGGGGAGCTGTTTTTT
j_call: TRBJ2-2; d_call: NA; v_call: TRBV12-3/TRBV12-4; clone_size: medium-sized; cdr3_aa: CASGTRRGGLFF; cdr3_nt: TGTGCCAGCGGGACCAGGAGAGGTGGCCTGTTTTTT
j_call: TRBJ2-5; d_call: TRBD1; v_call: TRBV9; clone_size: many; cdr3_aa: CASSAVTGGSIAGTQYF; cdr3_nt: TGTGCCAGCAGCGCCGTTACAGGGGGCTCGATTGCGGGGACCCAGTACTTC
j_call: TRBJ2-3; d_call: TRBD1; v_call: TRBV20-1; clone_size: medium-sized; cdr3_aa: CSARAPGGDTDTQYF; cdr3_nt: TGCAGTGCTAGAGCTCCAGGGGGAGACACAGATACGCAGTATTTT
j_call: TRBJ2-3; d_call: NA; v_call: TRBV12-3/TRBV12-4; clone_size: medium-sized; cdr3_aa: CASSFGISGNTDTQYF; cdr3_nt: TGTGCCAGCAGTTTCGGCATTTCGGGGAACACAGATACGCAGTATTTT
j_call: TRBJ2-1; d_call: NA; v_call: TRBV19; clone_size: NA; cdr3_aa: CASSILDSYNEQFF; cdr3_nt: TGTGCCAGTAGTATTCTGGACTCCTACAATGAGCAGTTCTTC
j_call: TRBJ1-5; d_call: NA; v_call: TRBV7-9; clone_size: medium-sized; cdr3_aa: CASSPTGYSNQPQHF; cdr3_nt: TGTGCCAGCAGCCCGACAGGCTATAGCAATCAGCCCCAGCATTTT
j_call: TRBJ2-7; d_call: NA; v_call: TRBV6-5; clone_size: NA; cdr3_aa: CASSSGAPSYEQYF; cdr3_nt: TGTGCCAGCAGTTCCGGGGCGCCCTCCTACGAGCAGTACTTC
j_call: TRBJ2-2; d_call: NA; v_call: TRBV10-1; clone_size: large; cdr3_aa: CASSESSASGELFF; cdr3_nt: TGCGCCAGCAGTGAGTCGTCAGCCTCCGGGGAGCTGTTTTTT
j_call: TRBJ2-3; d_call: NA; v_call: TRBV6-1; clone_size: medium-sized; cdr3_aa: CASSLQGPLTDTQYF; cdr3_nt: TGTGCCAGCAGCCTACAGGGACCACTCACAGATACGCAGTATTTT
j_call: TRBJ2-1; d_call: TRBD1; v_call: TRBV7-9; clone_size: medium-sized; cdr3_aa: CASSSGTGALNEQFF; cdr3_nt: TGTGCCAGCAGCTCCGGGACAGGGGCCCTCAATGAGCAGTTCTTC
j_call: TRBJ1-2; d_call: NA; v_call: TRBV5-6; clone_size: medium-sized; cdr3_aa: CASSRADYGYTF; cdr3_nt: TGTGCCAGCAGCCGTGCTGACTATGGCTACACCTTC
j_call: TRBJ1-1; d_call: NA; v_call: TRBV7-6; clone_size: medium-sized; cdr3_aa: CASSSTVYTEAFF; cdr3_nt: TGTGCCAGCAGCTCAACGGTTTACACTGAAGCTTTCTTT
j_call: TRBJ2-2; d_call: TRBD1; v_call: TRBV28; clone_size: large; cdr3_aa: CASSFWDRENTGELFF; cdr3_nt: TGTGCCAGCAGTTTCTGGGACAGGGAAAACACCGGGGAGCTGTTTTTT
j_call: TRBJ1-2; d_call: NA; v_call: TRBV27; clone_size: NA; cdr3_aa: CANKRGSAWGPIYGYTF; cdr3_nt: TGTGCCAACAAAAGGGGTTCAGCGTGGGGGCCCATCTATGGCTACACCTTC
j_call: TRBJ1-2; d_call: NA; v_call: TRBV3-1; clone_size: medium-sized; cdr3_aa: CASSQAGAPGYTF; cdr3_nt: TGTGCCAGCAGCCAAGCGGGGGCGCCAGGCTACACCTTC
j_call: TRBJ2-5; d_call: TRBD1; v_call: TRBV11-2; clone_size: medium-sized; cdr3_aa: CASSLDLTGGAETQYF; cdr3_nt: TGTGCCAGCAGCTTAGATCTGACAGGGGGAGCAGAGACCCAGTACTTC
j_call: TRBJ2-5; d_call: NA; v_call: TRBV28; clone_size: medium-sized; cdr3_aa: CASSLLGSQETQYF; cdr3_nt: TGTGCCAGCAGTTTATTGGGCAGCCAAGAGACCCAGTACTTC
j_call: TRBJ2-1; d_call: TRBD1; v_call: TRBV19; clone_size: many; cdr3_aa: CASSPGQGGIGEQFF; cdr3_nt: TGTGCCAGTAGTCCTGGACAGGGGGGAATCGGCGAGCAGTTCTTC
j_call: TRBJ1-2; d_call: NA; v_call: TRBV12-3/TRBV12-4; clone_size: medium-sized; cdr3_aa: CASTINIGGSLNYGYTF; cdr3_nt: TGTGCCAGCACCATAAATATAGGGGGGAGTTTAAACTATGGCTACACCTTC
j_call: TRBJ2-7; d_call: NA; v_call: TRBV28; clone_size: large; cdr3_aa: CASRTQVFHRYEQYF; cdr3_nt: TGTGCCAGCAGAACTCAGGTGTTCCATCGGTACGAGCAGTACTTC
j_call: TRBJ2-7; d_call: TRBD1; v_call: TRBV5-1; clone_size: large; cdr3_aa: CASSPHRGWYEQYF; cdr3_nt: TGCGCCAGCAGCCCACACAGGGGATGGTACGAGCAGTACTTC
j_call: TRBJ1-1; d_call: NA; v_call: TRBV9; clone_size: many; cdr3_aa: CASSHNRDRMNTEAFF; cdr3_nt: TGTGCCAGCAGCCACAACAGGGACCGGATGAACACTGAAGCTTTCTTT
j_call: TRBJ2-6; d_call: TRBD1; v_call: TRBV7-2; clone_size: NA; cdr3_aa: CASSPGGTGANVLTF; cdr3_nt: TGTGCCAGCAGCCCAGGGGGCACTGGGGCCAACGTCCTGACTTTC
j_call: TRBJ2-5; d_call: NA; v_call: TRBV4-1; clone_size: few; cdr3_aa: CASSRGAEPWAGVQETQYF; cdr3_nt: TGCGCCAGCAGCCGAGGGGCAGAGCCCTGGGCAGGGGTACAAGAGACCCAGTACTTC
j_call: TRBJ2-3; d_call: NA; v_call: TRBV9; clone_size: NA; cdr3_aa: CASGGAFTDTQYF; cdr3_nt: TGTGCCAGCGGGGGGGCCTTCACAGATACGCAGTATTTT
j_call: TRBJ2-7; d_call: NA; v_call: TRBV6-5; clone_size: large; cdr3_aa: CASSYGGVVAREQYF; cdr3_nt: TGTGCCAGCAGTTACGGGGGCGTCGTGGCGAGAGAGCAGTACTTC
j_call: TRBJ2-2; d_call: TRBD2; v_call: TRBV10-1; clone_size: NA; cdr3_aa: CASSPLSLAGGPANTGELFF; cdr3_nt: TGCGCCAGCAGTCCTTTATCCTTAGCGGGAGGGCCGGCGAACACCGGGGAGCTGTTTTTT
j_call: TRBJ2-2; d_call: TRBD1; v_call: TRBV27; clone_size: few; cdr3_aa: CASSRYSPSQRPGTGKTSTGEPFF; cdr3_nt: TGTGCCAGCAGCCGTTATAGTCCGTCCCAACGACCCGGGACAGGGAAGACTAGTACCGGGGAGCCGTTTTTT
j_call: TRBJ1-1; d_call: TRBD1; v_call: TRBV7-2; clone_size: medium-sized; cdr3_aa: CASSLDRDREAFF; cdr3_nt: TGTGCCAGCAGCTTGGACCGGGACAGGGAAGCTTTCTTT
j_call: TRBJ1-6; d_call: TRBD1; v_call: TRBV10-2; clone_size: medium-sized; cdr3_aa: CASSGQGMGSPLHF; cdr3_nt: TGCGCCAGCAGTGGACAGGGTATGGGTTCACCCCTCCACTTT
j_call: TRBJ1-5; d_call: TRBD1; v_call: TRBV2; clone_size: medium-sized; cdr3_aa: CASSGTGGDNQPQHF; cdr3_nt: TGTGCCAGCAGTGGGACAGGGGGCGATAACCAGCCCCAGCATTTT
j_call: TRBJ2-1; d_call: TRBD2; v_call: TRBV12-5; clone_size: NA; cdr3_aa: CASGSAYPGLAGGPVDEQFF; cdr3_nt: TGTGCTAGTGGTTCCGCATACCCGGGACTAGCGGGAGGGCCAGTCGATGAGCAGTTCTTC
j_call: TRBJ1-5; d_call: TRBD1; v_call: TRBV11-1; clone_size: medium-sized; cdr3_aa: CASSLGQGFLQHF; cdr3_nt: TGTGCCAGCAGCTTGGGACAGGGCTTTCTCCAGCATTTT
j_call: TRBJ2-1; d_call: NA; v_call: TRBV29-1; clone_size: few; cdr3_aa: CSAHQGTLGNEQFF; cdr3_nt: TGCAGCGCCCACCAGGGGACCCTCGGAAATGAGCAGTTCTTC
j_call: TRBJ2-7; d_call: TRBD2; v_call: TRBV20-1; clone_size: NA; cdr3_aa: CSASMDYGLAREQYF; cdr3_nt: TGCAGTGCTAGTATGGACTACGGACTAGCAAGGGAGCAGTACTTC
j_call: TRBJ2-3; d_call: TRBD1; v_call: TRBV10-3; clone_size: NA; cdr3_aa: CASEKGQHRADMQYF; cdr3_nt: TGTGCCAGCGAGAAGGGACAGCACCGCGCAGATATGCAGTATTTT
j_call: TRBJ1-4; d_call: NA; v_call: TRBV9; clone_size: medium-sized; cdr3_aa: CASSVYEWTPATNEKLFF; cdr3_nt: TGTGCCAGCAGCGTATATGAATGGACACCAGCAACTAATGAAAAACTGTTTTTT
j_call: TRBJ2-5; d_call: NA; v_call: TRBV4-1; clone_size: medium-sized; cdr3_aa: CASSPTGRFDPLETQYF; cdr3_nt: TGCGCCAGCAGCCCGACCGGGCGATTCGACCCCCTAGAGACCCAGTACTTC